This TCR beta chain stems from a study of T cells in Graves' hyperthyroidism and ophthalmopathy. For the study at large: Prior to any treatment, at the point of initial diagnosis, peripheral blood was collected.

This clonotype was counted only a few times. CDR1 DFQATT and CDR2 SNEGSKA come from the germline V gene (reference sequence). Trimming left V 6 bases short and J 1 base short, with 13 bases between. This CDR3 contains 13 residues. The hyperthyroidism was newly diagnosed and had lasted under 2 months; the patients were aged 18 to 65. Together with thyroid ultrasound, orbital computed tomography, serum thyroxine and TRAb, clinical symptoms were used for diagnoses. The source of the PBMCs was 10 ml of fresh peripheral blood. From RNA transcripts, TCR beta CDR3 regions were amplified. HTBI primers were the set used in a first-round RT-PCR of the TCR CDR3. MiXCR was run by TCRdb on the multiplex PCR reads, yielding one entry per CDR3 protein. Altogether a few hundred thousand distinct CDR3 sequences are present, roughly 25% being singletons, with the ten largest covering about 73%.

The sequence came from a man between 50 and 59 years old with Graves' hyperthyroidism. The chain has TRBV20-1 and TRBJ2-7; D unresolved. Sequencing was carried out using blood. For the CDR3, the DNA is TGCAGTGCCAGCAGACTGGGATCCTACGAGCAGTACTTC. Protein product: CSASRLGSYEQYF.